Listed here are 5 T cell receptor beta chains from one sample, sequenced in a study of cytomegalovirus exposure and HLA in healthy donors. PCR amplification relied on 60 Vbeta primers (plus 13 Jbeta primers). TCRdb keeps only in-frame clones here, not all; method: immunoSEQ multiplex PCR. The profile covers 90,000 to 100,000 clones, with 75% to 80% appearing a single time and roughly 8% taken by the ten largest. Input material: PBMCs. The receptors were gathered from a female donor in good health and CMV-seronegative.

The genes are TRBV29-1 and TRBJ1-1; 8 bases are a match to TRBD1. The V gene end was trimmed by 7 bases and the J gene end by 0 bases; junction bases not matched to a gene: 4. The CDR3 sequence is 13 residues long. CDR1 and CDR2 from the germline V gene are SQVTM and ANQGSEA. The CDR3 sequence is CSARQGMNTEAFF. DNA of the CDR3: TGCAGCGCCCGACAGGGGATGAACACTGAAGCTTTCTTT.

The chain recombines TRBV9 with TRBJ2-3; 9 bases agree with TRBD1. Per the germline V gene, CDR1 is SGDLS and CDR2 is YYNGEE. There are 18 residues in the CDR3. J gave up 1 base and V 4 bases, and 13 bases lay outside the gene matches. CDR3 coding DNA: TGTGCCAGCAGCTCCTCTACCACCGGGACAGGGCGCACAGATACGCAGTATTTT. It codes for CASSSSTTGTGRTDTQYF.

V is TRBV5-4 and J is TRBJ2-1; 7 bases map to TRBD2. CDR3 size: 15 residues. The trim removed 1 base at V and 8 bases at J, leaving 9 bases unmatched. Germline V gene lookup returns CDR1 SGHNT and CDR2 YYREEE (reference sequence). The CDR3 spells CASSLKRLAMYEQFF. The DNA of the CDR3 is TGTGCCAGCAGCTTGAAGCGACTAGCTATGTATGAGCAGTTCTTC. Using reference TRBV5-4 and TRBJ2-1 for the parts outside the CDR3, the full variable domain is ETGVTQSPTHLIKTRGQQVTLRCSSQSGHNTVSWYQQALGQGPQFIFQYYREEENGRGNFPPRFSGLQFPNYSSELNVNALELDDSALYLCASSLKRLAMYEQFFGPGTRLTVL.

This chain joins TRBV27 and TRBJ1-5; TRBD1 matches 8 bases. The germline V gene has CDR1 MNHEY and CDR2 SMNVEV (reference sequence). The CDR3 contains 13 residues. Trimming took 5 bases from V and 6 from J; bases not matched to a gene: 3. CDR3 sequence reads: CASSLDRVQPQHF. As DNA, the CDR3 is TGTGCCAGCAGTCTGGACAGGGTTCAGCCCCAGCATTTT.

CDR3 nucleotides: TGTGCCAGCAGTGCAGGGGGCGGGTATGGCTACACCTTC. Translation: CASSAGGGYGYTF. The chain links TRBV2 to TRBJ1-2, with 8 bases identical to TRBD1. This CDR3 spans 13 amino acids. Germline-derived CDR1 and CDR2 are SNHLY and FYNNEI. V shed 4 bases and J 5 bases; nucleotides not matched to a gene: 3.